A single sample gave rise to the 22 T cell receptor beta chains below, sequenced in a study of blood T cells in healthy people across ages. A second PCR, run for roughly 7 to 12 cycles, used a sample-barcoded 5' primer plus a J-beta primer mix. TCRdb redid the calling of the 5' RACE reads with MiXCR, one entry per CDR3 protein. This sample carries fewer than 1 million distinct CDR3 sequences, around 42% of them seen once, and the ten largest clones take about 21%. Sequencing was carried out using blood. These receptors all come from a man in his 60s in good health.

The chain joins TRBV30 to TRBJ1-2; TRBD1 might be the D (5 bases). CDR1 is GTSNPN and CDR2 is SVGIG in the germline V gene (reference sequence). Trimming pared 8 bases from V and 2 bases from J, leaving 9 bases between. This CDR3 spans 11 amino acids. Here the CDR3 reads CAGYRNYGYTF. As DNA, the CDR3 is TGTGCCGGCTACAGGAACTATGGCTACACCTTC.

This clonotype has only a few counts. The CDR3 DNA reads as TGTGCCAGCAGTCCCAAAATGGGCGCGCCTGGGGCCCAGTACTTC. Its translation is CASSPKMGAPGAQYF. J is TRBJ2-5 and V is TRBV6-1; D not certain. The CDR3 consists of 15 residues. V dropped 5 bases and J dropped 9 bases, with 22 bases sitting between them. Germline CDR1 and CDR2: MNHNS and SASEGT.

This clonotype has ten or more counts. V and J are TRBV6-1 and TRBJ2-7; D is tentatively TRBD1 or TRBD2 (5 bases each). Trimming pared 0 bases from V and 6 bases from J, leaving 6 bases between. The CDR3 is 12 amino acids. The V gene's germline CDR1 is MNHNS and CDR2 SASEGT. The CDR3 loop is CASSEAGVEQYF. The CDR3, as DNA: TGTGCCAGCAGTGAAGCGGGGGTCGAGCAGTACTTC.

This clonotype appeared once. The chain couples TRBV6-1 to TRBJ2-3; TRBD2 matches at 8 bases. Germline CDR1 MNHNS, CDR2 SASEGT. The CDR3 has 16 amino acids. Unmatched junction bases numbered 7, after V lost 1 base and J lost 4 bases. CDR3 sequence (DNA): TGTGCCAGCAGTGAAGTGTCTAGCGGGTATCCAGATACGCAGTATTTT. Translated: CASSEVSSGYPDTQYF.

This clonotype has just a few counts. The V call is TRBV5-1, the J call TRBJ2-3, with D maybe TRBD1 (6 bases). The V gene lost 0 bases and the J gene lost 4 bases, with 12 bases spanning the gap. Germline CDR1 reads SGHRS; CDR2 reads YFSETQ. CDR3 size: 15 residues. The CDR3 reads CASSLGSGQSDTQYF. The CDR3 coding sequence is TGCGCCAGCAGCTTGGGCAGCGGACAGTCAGATACGCAGTATTTT. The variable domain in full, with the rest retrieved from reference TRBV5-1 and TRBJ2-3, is KAGVTQTPRYLIKTRGQQVTLSCSPISGHRSVSWYQQTPGQGLQFLFEYFSETQRNKGNFPGRFSGRQFSNSRSEMNVSTLELGDSALYLCASSLGSGQSDTQYFGPGTRLTVL.

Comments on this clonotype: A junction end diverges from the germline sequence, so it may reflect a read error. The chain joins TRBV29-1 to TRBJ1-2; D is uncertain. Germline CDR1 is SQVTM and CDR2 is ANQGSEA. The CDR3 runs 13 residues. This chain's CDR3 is CSVEDVTDYGHTF. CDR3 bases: TGCAGCGTTGAAGATGTAACAGACTATGGCCACACCTTC.

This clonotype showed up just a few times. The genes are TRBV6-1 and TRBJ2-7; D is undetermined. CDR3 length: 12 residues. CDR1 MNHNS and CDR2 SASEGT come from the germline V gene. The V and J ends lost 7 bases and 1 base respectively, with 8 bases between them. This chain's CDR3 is CASIATSYEQYF. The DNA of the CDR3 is TGTGCCAGCATAGCCACTTCCTACGAGCAGTACTTC.

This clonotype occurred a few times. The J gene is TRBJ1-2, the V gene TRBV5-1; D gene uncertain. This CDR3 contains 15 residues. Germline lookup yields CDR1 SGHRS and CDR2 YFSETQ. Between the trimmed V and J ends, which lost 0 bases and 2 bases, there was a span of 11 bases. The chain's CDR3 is CASSLAPVGNYGYTF. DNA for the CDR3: TGCGCCAGCAGCTTGGCCCCGGTTGGGAACTATGGCTACACCTTC.

The CDR3 bases are TGTGCCAGCAGCTTGGGTCTCCCGACTAGCACAGATACGCAGTATTTT. Its protein product is CASSLGLPTSTDTQYF. V and J are TRBV5-6 and TRBJ2-3; no firm D call. Germline values: CDR1 SGHDT, CDR2 YYEEEE. The CDR3 has 16 residues. V dropped 0 bases and J dropped 0 bases, with 11 bases sitting between them.

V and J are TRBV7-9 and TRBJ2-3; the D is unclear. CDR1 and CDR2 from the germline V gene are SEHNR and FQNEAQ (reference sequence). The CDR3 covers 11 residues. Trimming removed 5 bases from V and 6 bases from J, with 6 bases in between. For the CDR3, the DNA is TGTGCCAGCAGCGAATGGGATACGCAGTATTTT. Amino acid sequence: CASSEWDTQYF.

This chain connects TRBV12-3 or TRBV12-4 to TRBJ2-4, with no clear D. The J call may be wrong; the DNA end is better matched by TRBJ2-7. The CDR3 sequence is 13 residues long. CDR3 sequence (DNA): TGTGCCAGCAGTGTATCCAGGTCGTACGAGCAGTACTTC. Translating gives CASSVSRSYEQYF.

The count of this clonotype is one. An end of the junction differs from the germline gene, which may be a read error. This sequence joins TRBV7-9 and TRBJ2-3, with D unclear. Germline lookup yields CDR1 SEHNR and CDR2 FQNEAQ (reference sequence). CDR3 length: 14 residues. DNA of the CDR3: TGTGCCAGCAGCCTATCCCTAGGCCAAGATACGCGGTATTTT. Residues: CASSLSLGQDTRYF.

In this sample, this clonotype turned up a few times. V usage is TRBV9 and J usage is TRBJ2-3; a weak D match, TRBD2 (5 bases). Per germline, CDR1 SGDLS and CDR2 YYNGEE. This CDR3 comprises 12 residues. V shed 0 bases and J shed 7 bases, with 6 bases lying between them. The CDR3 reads CASSVDGNTQYF. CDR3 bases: TGTGCCAGCAGCGTAGACGGGAATACGCAGTATTTT.

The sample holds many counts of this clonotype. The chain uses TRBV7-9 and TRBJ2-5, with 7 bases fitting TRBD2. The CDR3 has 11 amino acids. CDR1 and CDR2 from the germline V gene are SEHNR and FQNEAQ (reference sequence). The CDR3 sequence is CSAGRGETQYF. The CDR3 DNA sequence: TGTTCAGCGGGGCGGGGAGAGACCCAGTACTTC.

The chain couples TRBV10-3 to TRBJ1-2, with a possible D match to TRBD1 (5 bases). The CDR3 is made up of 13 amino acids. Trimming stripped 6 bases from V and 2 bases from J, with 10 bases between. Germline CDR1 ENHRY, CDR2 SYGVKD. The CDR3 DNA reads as TGTGCCATCAGCACGACAGAGAACTATGGCTACACCTTC. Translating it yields CAISTTENYGYTF.

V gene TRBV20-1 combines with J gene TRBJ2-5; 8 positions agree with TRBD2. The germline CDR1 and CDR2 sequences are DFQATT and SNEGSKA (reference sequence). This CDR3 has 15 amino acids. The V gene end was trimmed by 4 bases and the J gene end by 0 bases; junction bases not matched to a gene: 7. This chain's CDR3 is CSAIRLAGHQETQYF. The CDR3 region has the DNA TGCAGTGCTATAAGGCTAGCGGGCCACCAAGAGACCCAGTACTTC.

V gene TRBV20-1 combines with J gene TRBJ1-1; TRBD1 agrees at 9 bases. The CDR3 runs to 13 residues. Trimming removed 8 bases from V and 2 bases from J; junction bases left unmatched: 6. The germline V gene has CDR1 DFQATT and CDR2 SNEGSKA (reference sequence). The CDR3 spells CSFNTGGNTEAFF. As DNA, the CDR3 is TGCAGTTTTAACACAGGGGGCAACACTGAAGCTTTCTTT.

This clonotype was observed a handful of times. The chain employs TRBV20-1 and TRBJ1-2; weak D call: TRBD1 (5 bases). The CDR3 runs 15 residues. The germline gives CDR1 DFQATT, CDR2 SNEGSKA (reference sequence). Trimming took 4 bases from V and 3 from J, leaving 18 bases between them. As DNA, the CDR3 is TGCAGTGCTACCGGTGGGGACGGCAAATACTATGGCTACACCTTC. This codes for CSATGGDGKYYGYTF.

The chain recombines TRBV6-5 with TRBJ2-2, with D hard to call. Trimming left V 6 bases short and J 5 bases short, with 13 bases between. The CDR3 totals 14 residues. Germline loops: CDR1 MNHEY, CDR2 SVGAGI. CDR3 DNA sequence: TGTGCCAGCAGCCCCCCAGGACCAACCGGGGAGCTGTTTTTT. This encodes CASSPPGPTGELFF.

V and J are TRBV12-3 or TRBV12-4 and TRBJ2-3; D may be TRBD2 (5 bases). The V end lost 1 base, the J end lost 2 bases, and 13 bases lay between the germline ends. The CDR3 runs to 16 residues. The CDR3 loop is CASSLGARAATDTQYF. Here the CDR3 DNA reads TGTGCCAGCAGTTTAGGGGCCCGAGCGGCCACAGATACGCAGTATTTT.

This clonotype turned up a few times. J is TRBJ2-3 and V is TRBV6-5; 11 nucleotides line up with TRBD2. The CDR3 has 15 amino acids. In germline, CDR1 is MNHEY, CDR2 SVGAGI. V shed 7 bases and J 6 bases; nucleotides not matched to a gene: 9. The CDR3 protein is CASNQLAGAMDTQYF. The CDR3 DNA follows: TGTGCCAGCAACCAACTAGCGGGGGCAATGGATACGCAGTATTTT.

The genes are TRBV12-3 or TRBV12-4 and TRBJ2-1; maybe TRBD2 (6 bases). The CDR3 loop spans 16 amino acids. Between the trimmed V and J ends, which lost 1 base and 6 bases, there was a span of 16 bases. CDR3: CASSLGVFGEVNEQFF. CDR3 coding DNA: TGTGCCAGCAGTTTAGGGGTTTTCGGGGAGGTCAATGAGCAGTTCTTC.